The 20 T cell receptor beta chains listed next were all sequenced from one sample in a study of identical twins. TCRdb analysed the 5' RACE reads with MiXCR anew, one entry per CDR3 protein. The sample consists of approximately 210,000 distinct CDR3 sequences, 6.5% to 8% of them appearing once. The same data also went into a second study, on T cells expressing NK-cell markers.

Sample: CD8+ T cells sorted from blood. The source of these receptors is a woman aged 18-35 years in good health.

This clonotype has a count of ten or more. The chain carries TRBV5-1 and TRBJ2-3, with unresolved D. This CDR3 contains 18 residues. The germline V gene encodes CDR1 SGHRS and CDR2 YFSETQ. With 0 bases removed from V and 0 bases from J, the gap between germline ends came to 17 bases. The CDR3: CASSLVPVFERSTDTQYF. CDR3 nucleotides: TGCGCCAGCAGCTTGGTCCCCGTTTTTGAGAGGAGCACAGATACGCAGTATTTT.

This clonotype was seen at least ten times. V and J are TRBV6-5 and TRBJ2-2; either TRBD1 or TRBD2 may fit D (5 bases each). CDR1 MNHEY and CDR2 SVGAGI come from the germline V gene. Between the trimmed V and J ends, which lost 5 bases and 7 bases, there was a span of 5 bases. This CDR3 comprises 11 residues. In DNA form, the CDR3 reads TGTGCCAGCAGTGGGGGCGGGGAGCTGTTTTTT. Protein: CASSGGGELFF.

This chain connects TRBV4-1 to TRBJ2-7; 12 nucleotides match TRBD2. Germline values: CDR1 MGHRA, CDR2 YSYEKL. J was trimmed by 2 bases and V by 1 base; bases with no gene match: 3. This CDR3 spans 16 amino acids. CDR3 nucleotides: TGCGCCAGCAGCCAAGCTGGACTAGCGGGAACCTACGAGCAGTACTTC. This translates into CASSQAGLAGTYEQYF.

In this sample, this clonotype turned up a few times. The chain has TRBV11-2 and TRBJ2-7; 11 bases fit TRBD2. From germline, CDR1 is SGHAT and CDR2 FQNNGV. V dropped 2 bases and J dropped 9; count of bases not matched to a gene: 6. This CDR3 has 14 residues. CDR3 region: CASSLLLAGGGQYF. The CDR3 region has the DNA TGTGCCAGCAGCTTACTCCTAGCGGGAGGCGGGCAGTACTTC.

This clonotype has at least ten counts. V and J are TRBV7-9 and TRBJ1-1; D call uncertain. CDR3 length equals 12 residues. V was pared by 5 bases and J by 4 bases, with 8 bases between. Germline-derived CDR1 and CDR2 are SEHNR and FQNEAQ (reference sequence). The DNA for the CDR3 is TGTGCCAGCAGCCCCTCCCGCACTGAAGCTTTCTTT. Translation: CASSPSRTEAFF. Filled out from reference TRBV7-9 and TRBJ1-1, the complete variable domain reads DTGVSQNPRHKITKRGQNVTFRCDPISEHNRLYWYRQTLGQGPEFLTYFQNEAQLEKSRLLSDRFSAERPKGSFSTLEIQRTEQGDSAMYLCASSPSRTEAFFGQGTRLTVV.

The chain uses TRBV6-1 and TRBJ1-5, with no clear D. V was shortened by 7 bases and J by 3 bases, with 10 bases between the two germline ends. CDR1 MNHNS and CDR2 SASEGT come from the germline V gene. The CDR3 is 13 amino acids. The CDR3 nucleotides are TGTGCCAGCATGGTTGGGCCCAATCAGCCCCAGCATTTT. Its translation: CASMVGPNQPQHF.

This chain links TRBV24-1 with TRBJ2-3; D uncertain. Germline CDR1 KGHDR, CDR2 SFDVKD. This CDR3 spans 14 amino acids. The V and J ends lost 3 bases and 2 bases respectively, with 8 bases between them. DNA of the CDR3: TGTGCCACCAGTGATCCCAGGACCACAGATACGCAGTATTTT. This translates into CATSDPRTTDTQYF.

The chain links TRBV12-3 or TRBV12-4 to TRBJ2-1; TRBD2 matches at 7 bases. After removal of 4 bases from V and 8 bases from J, the junction contained 2 bases not matched to a gene. The CDR3 sequence is 12 residues long. This CDR3 is CASSSSGDEQFF. The CDR3 DNA sequence: TGTGCCAGCAGTTCCAGCGGGGATGAGCAGTTCTTC.

This clonotype occurred many times. The V call is TRBV29-1, the J call TRBJ2-1; possible D gene TRBD1, 7 bases. Trimming took off 4 bases at V and 3 bases at J, with 13 bases between the two ends. The germline V gene has CDR1 SQVTM and CDR2 ANQGSEA. This CDR3 spans 14 amino acids. This CDR3 reads CSVVGGGLYNEQFF. The CDR3 DNA follows: TGCAGCGTTGTTGGAGGGGGCCTCTACAATGAGCAGTTCTTC.

This clonotype was seen at least ten times. The chain couples TRBV7-2 to TRBJ2-1, with a tentative D call TRBD2 (6 bases). Trimming removed 3 bases from V and 1 base from J, with 13 bases in between. The CDR3 loop spans 16 amino acids. CDR1 is SGHTA and CDR2 is FQGNSA in the germline V gene. CDR3 coding DNA: TGTGCCAGCAGCTTCAGCGGGCCTAGTTCCTACAATGAGCAGTTCTTC. Encoded protein: CASSFSGPSSYNEQFF.

On this clonotype: This may be a read error: a much more frequent sequence differs by one nucleotide. The chain is built from TRBV5-1 and TRBJ1-1; TRBD1 aligns across 8 bases. CDR3 length equals 16 residues. Looked up from germline, CDR1 is SGHRS and CDR2 is YFSETQ. CDR3 in DNA: TGCGCCAGCAGCTCGATTACGACAGGGGCGACCACTGAAGCTTCCTTT. Amino acids: CASSSITTGATTEASF.

At least ten counts were recorded for this clonotype. The rearrangement joins TRBV7-6 to TRBJ2-1; D gene ambiguous. Germline-derived CDR1 and CDR2 are SGHVS and FNYEAQ. This CDR3 region has 13 residues. Trimming stripped 7 bases from V and 5 bases from J, with 12 bases between. CDR3: CASKEFVDNEQFF. In nucleotides, the CDR3 is TGTGCCAGCAAGGAATTCGTAGACAATGAGCAGTTCTTC.

V gene TRBV13 combines with J gene TRBJ2-5; D possibly uses TRBD1 or TRBD2 (5 bases each). The CDR3 totals 13 residues. Trimming removed 4 bases from V and 5 bases from J, with 11 bases in between. The germline V gene has CDR1 PRHDT and CDR2 FYEKMQ (reference sequence). The CDR3 coding sequence is TGTGCCAGCAGCTGGGACCAGGGCGAGACCCAGTACTTC. It translates to CASSWDQGETQYF.

The chain employs TRBV3-1 and TRBJ2-2; the match to TRBD1 covers 7 bases. V lost 5 bases, J lost 4 bases, and 7 bases stayed unmatched. The CDR3 length is 15 residues. Germline assignment: CDR1 LGHDT and CDR2 YNNKEL (reference sequence). CDR3 in DNA: TGTGCCAGCAGCTCCAGGGGGAAGATCACCGGGGAGCTGTTTTTT. As protein: CASSSRGKITGELFF.

This clonotype was observed at least ten times. The chain has TRBV29-1 and TRBJ1-1, with TRBD1 as a possible D gene (6 bases). The germline V gene has CDR1 SQVTM and CDR2 ANQGSEA. V was trimmed by 6 bases and J by 5 bases, leaving 16 bases between them. This CDR3 is built from 13 residues. The CDR3 reads CSVGGSEWTEAFF. The CDR3 bases are TGCAGCGTCGGGGGCAGTGAATGGACTGAAGCTTTCTTT.

This clonotype came up many times. The rearrangement joins TRBV27 to TRBJ2-7; 8 bases align to TRBD1. Per germline, CDR1 MNHEY and CDR2 SMNVEV (reference sequence). The CDR3 spans 15 residues. The junction had 6 bases not matched to a gene; V was cut back by 3 bases and J by 2 bases. The DNA of the CDR3 is TGTGCCAGCAGTTTCTCCTTGGACAGGGCCTACGAGCAGTACTTC. This gives the protein CASSFSLDRAYEQYF.

Ten or more counts support this clonotype. The rearrangement uses TRBV29-1 and TRBJ2-1; D may be TRBD2 (5 bases). This CDR3 is 14 amino acids long. Between the trimmed V and J ends, which lost 3 bases and 6 bases, there was a span of 15 bases. Looked up from germline, CDR1 is SQVTM and CDR2 is ANQGSEA. CDR3 bases: TGCAGCGTTGACGCGAGAGGGATGAGCAATGAGCAGTTCTTC. Translated, it gives CSVDARGMSNEQFF.

The chain employs TRBV30 and TRBJ1-1; D call uncertain. Germline V CDR1 and CDR2: GTSNPN, SVGIG (reference sequence). Trimming removed 0 bases at V and 4 bases at J, with 12 bases between. This CDR3 is built from 14 residues. DNA of the CDR3: TGTGCCTGGAGTGTTATAGTAGGGTTCACTGAAGCTTTCTTT. Translation gives CAWSVIVGFTEAFF.

At least ten counts were recorded for this clonotype. The genes are TRBV7-9 and TRBJ1-1; D gene unclear. The CDR3 totals 13 residues. The V end was cut by 4 bases, the J end by 5 bases, with 11 bases between. The germline V gene encodes CDR1 SEHNR and CDR2 FQNEAQ (reference sequence). The CDR3 region is CASSSGSSTEAFF. As DNA, the CDR3 is TGTGCCAGCAGCTCTGGGTCCTCGACTGAAGCTTTCTTT.

The chain carries TRBV9 and TRBJ2-7, with TRBD2 matching over 9 bases. Germline V gives CDR1 SGDLS, CDR2 YYNGEE. V trimming: 0 bases; J trimming: 0 bases; junction bases outside the gene matches: 4. This CDR3 has 16 amino acids. The CDR3 sequence: CASSVGSGGSSYEQYF. The CDR3 nucleotides are TGTGCCAGCAGCGTAGGGAGCGGGGGGAGCTCCTACGAGCAGTACTTC.